This T cell receptor (beta chain) was retrieved from a study of control samples from healthy donors and cancer patients. Sequencing used immunoSEQ multiplex PCR; TCRdb keeps in-frame clones, though not all of them. The table has roughly 130,000 clones, around 93% seen once. This clone has a single count. This CDR3 has 13 amino acids. The V and J ends lost 5 bases and 7 bases respectively, with 12 bases between them. In germline, CDR1 is SGHAT, CDR2 FQNNGV. The material sequenced was blood. This TCR was sampled from a young man in good health. The chain combines TRBV11-2 with TRBJ2-1, with D uncertain. DNA of the CDR3: TGTGCCAGCAGCCGTGGGGTTATGAATGAGCAGTTCTTC. It specifies CASSRGVMNEQFF.